This TCR beta chain was retrieved from a study of cytomegalovirus exposure and HLA in healthy donors. The CDR3 spans 18 residues. Germline V gene lookup returns CDR1 SGHTA and CDR2 FQGTGA. V shed 3 bases, J shed 6 bases, and the junction held 17 bases outside the gene matches. Concerning this clone: Its antigen remains unknown.

Vbeta (60) and Jbeta (13) primers were used in the PCR. Generated by immunoSEQ multiplex PCR, the TCRdb table keeps only in-frame clones and is missing some. The repertoire holds 150,000 to 160,000 clones, with around 80% as singletons. The study's findings and limits: At a 0.05 false discovery rate, a later analysis found 16,951 TCR beta sequences to be associated with HLA alleles. While the bulk of TCR sequences proved rare, some public TCRs turned up in many donors.

The TCR sequence derives from a man younger than 40 in good health and CMV-seropositive. V is TRBV7-3 and J is TRBJ2-1, with 7 bases that match TRBD2. The source material was PBMCs. CDR3 residues: CASSFESSGERVGNEQFF. The CDR3 coding sequence is TGTGCCAGCAGCTTTGAATCGAGCGGGGAGAGGGTCGGCAATGAGCAGTTCTTC.